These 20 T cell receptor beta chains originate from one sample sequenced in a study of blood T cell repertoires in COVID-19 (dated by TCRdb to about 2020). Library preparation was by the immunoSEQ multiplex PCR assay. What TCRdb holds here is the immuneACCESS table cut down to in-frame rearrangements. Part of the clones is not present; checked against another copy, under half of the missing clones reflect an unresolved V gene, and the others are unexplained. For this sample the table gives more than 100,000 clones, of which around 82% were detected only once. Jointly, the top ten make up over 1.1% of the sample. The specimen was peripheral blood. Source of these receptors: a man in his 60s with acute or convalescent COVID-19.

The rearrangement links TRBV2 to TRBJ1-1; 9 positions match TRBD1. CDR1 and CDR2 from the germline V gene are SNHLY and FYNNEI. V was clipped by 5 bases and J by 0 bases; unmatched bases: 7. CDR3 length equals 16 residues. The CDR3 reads CASSTGTGLMNTEAFF. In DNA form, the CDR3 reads TGTGCCAGCAGTACTGGGACAGGGCTCATGAACACTGAAGCTTTCTTT.

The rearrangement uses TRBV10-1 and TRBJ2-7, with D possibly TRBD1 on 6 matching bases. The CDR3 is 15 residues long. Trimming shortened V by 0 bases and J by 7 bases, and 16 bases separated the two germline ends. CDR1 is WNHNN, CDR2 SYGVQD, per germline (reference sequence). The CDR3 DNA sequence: TGCGCCAGCAGTGAGTCGAGTGTCAGGGGCAAGGAGCAGTACTTC. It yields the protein CASSESSVRGKEQYF.

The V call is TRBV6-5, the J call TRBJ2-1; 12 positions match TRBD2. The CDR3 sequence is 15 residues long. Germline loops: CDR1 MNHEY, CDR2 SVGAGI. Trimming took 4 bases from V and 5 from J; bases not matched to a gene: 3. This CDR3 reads CASSFRTSGDNEQFF. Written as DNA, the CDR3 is TGTGCCAGCAGTTTCCGGACTAGCGGGGACAATGAGCAGTTCTTC.

The CDR3 DNA is TGTGCCAGCAGTTCAACTAGCATCGGTGAGCAGTTCTTC. It is translated as CASSSTSIGEQFF. The genes are TRBV6-6 and TRBJ2-1; D perhaps matches TRBD2 (6 bases). CDR3 size: 13 residues. The germline CDR1 and CDR2 sequences are MNHNY and SVGAGI (reference sequence). V lost 4 bases and J 9 bases, leaving 13 bases between the germline ends.

The CDR3 spells CSVEQGAGSAFF. The CDR3 DNA reads TGCAGCGTTGAACAGGGGGCCGGCTCGGCTTTCTTT. This sequence joins TRBV29-1 and TRBJ1-1, with 8 positions matching TRBD1. The ends lost 2 bases at V and 11 bases at J; junction bases unmatched: 7. Germline CDR1 reads SQVTM; CDR2 reads ANQGSEA. CDR3 length: 12 residues. Full variable domain (remainder filled in from reference TRBV29-1 and TRBJ1-1): SAVISQKPSRDICQRGTSLTIQCQVDSQVTMMFWYRQQPGQSLTLIATANQGSEATYESGFVIDKFPISRPNLTFSTLTVSNMSPEDSSIYLCSVEQGAGSAFFGQGTRLTVV.

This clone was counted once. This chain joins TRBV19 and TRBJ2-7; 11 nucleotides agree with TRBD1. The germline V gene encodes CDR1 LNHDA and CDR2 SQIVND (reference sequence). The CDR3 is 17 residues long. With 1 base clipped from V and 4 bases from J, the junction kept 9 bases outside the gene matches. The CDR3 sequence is CASSIAGQGAIGYEQYF. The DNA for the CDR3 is TGTGCCAGTAGTATAGCTGGACAGGGGGCGATCGGGTACGAGCAGTACTTC.

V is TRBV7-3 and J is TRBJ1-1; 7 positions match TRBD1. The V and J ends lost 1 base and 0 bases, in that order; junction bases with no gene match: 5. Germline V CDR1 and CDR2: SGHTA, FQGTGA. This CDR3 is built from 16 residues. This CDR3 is CASSLNGGQLNTEAFF. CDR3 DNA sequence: TGTGCCAGCAGCTTAAACGGGGGACAGCTGAACACTGAAGCTTTCTTT.

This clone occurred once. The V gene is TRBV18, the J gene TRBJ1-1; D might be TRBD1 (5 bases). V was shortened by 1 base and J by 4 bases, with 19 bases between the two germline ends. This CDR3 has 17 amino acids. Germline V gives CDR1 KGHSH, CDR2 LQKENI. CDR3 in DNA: TGTGCCAGCTCACCACGTGTCAGGGAAATCGAGCGCACTGAAGCTTTCTTT. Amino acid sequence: CASSPRVREIERTEAFF.

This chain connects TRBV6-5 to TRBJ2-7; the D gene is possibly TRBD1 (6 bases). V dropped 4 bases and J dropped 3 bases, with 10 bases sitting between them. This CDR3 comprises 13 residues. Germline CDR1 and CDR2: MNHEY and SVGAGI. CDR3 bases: TGTGCCAGCAGTTTTCGGACAGACTACGAGCAGTACTTC. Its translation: CASSFRTDYEQYF.

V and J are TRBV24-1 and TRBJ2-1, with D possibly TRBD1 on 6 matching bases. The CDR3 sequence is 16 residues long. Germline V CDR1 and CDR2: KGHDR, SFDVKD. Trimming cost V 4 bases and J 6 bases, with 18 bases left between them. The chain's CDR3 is CATSDRRQVSGNEQFF. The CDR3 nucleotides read TGTGCCACCAGTGACCGAAGACAGGTCTCGGGCAATGAGCAGTTCTTC.

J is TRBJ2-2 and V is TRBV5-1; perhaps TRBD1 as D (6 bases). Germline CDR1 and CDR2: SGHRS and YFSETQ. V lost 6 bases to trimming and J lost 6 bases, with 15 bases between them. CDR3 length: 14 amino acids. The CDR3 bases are TGCGCCAGCAAGAAAGTCAGGGGTTCCGGGGAGCTGTTTTTT. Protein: CASKKVRGSGELFF.

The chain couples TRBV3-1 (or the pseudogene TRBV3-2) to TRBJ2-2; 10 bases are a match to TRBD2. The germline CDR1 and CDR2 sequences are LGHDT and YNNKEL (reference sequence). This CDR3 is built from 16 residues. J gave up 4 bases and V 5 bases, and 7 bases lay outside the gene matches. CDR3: CASSSSGGVTTGELFF. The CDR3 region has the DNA TGTGCCAGCAGCTCGAGCGGGGGGGTAACCACCGGGGAGCTGTTTTTT.

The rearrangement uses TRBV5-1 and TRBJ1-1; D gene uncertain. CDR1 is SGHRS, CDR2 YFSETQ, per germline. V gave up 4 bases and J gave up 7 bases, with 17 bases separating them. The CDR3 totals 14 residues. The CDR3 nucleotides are TGCGCCAGCAGCCCCGAATTCGCGACGGGTGAAGCTTTCTTT. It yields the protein CASSPEFATGEAFF.

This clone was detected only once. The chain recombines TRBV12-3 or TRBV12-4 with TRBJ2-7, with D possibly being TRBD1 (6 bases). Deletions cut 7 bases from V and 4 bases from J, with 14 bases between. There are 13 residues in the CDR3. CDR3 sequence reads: CASNGRGTYEQYF. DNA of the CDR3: TGTGCCAGCAATGGCAGGGGAACGTACGAGCAGTACTTC.

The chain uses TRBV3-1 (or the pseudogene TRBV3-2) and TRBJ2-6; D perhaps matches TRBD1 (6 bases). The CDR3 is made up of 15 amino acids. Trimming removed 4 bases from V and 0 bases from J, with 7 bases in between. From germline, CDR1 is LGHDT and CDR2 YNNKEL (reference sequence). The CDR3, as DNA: TGTGCCAGCAGCCTGGACAGCTCTGGGGCCAACGTCCTGACTTTC. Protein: CASSLDSSGANVLTF.

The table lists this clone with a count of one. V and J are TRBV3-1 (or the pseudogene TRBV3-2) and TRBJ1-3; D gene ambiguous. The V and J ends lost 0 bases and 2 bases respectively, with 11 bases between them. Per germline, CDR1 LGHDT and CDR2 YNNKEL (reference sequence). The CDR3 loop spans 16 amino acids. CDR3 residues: CASSQERGSAGNTIYF. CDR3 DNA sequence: TGTGCCAGCAGCCAAGAGAGAGGGAGTGCTGGAAACACCATATATTTT.

CDR3 bases: TGTGCCAGCAGCTCTAGGGGGGGGGCTGTCTATGGCTACACCTTC. It is translated as CASSSRGGAVYGYTF. V and J are TRBV7-6 and TRBJ1-2, with TRBD1 as a possible D gene (6 bases). The CDR3 totals 15 residues. V was trimmed by 4 bases and J by 4 bases, leaving 16 bases between them. From germline, CDR1 is SGHVS and CDR2 FNYEAQ. Full variable domain (missing parts from reference TRBV7-6 and TRBJ1-2): GAGVSQSPRYKVTKRGQDVALRCDPISGHVSLYWYRQALGQGPEFLTYFNYEAQQDKSGLPNDRFSAERPEGSISTLTIQRTEQRDSAMYRCASSSRGGAVYGYTFGSGTRLTVV.

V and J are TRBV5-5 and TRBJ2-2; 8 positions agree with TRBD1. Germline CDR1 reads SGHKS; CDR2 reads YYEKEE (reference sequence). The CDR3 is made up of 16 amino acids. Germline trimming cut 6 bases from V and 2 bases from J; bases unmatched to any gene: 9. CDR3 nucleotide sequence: TGTGCCAGCAATTTACTCGGGACAGGAAACACCGGGGAGCTGTTTTTT. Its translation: CASNLLGTGNTGELFF.

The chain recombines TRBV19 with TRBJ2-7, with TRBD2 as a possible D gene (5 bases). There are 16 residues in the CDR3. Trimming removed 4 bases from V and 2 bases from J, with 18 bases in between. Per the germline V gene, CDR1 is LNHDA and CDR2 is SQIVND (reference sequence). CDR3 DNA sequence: TGTGCCAGTAGTACCGAATTCACCCGAGGGACCTACGAGCAGTACTTC. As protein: CASSTEFTRGTYEQYF. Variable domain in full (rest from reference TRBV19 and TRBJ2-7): DGGITQSPKYLFRKEGQNVTLSCEQNLNHDAMYWYRQDPGQGLRLIYYSQIVNDFQKGDIAEGYSVSREKKESFPLTVTSAQKNPTAFYLCASSTEFTRGTYEQYFGPGTRLTVT.

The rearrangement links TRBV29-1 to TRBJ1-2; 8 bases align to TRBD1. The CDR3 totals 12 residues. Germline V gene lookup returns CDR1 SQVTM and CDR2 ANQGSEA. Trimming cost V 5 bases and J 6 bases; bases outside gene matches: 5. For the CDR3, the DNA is TGCAGCGTTATGGGGACAGGTGATGGCTACACCTTC. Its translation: CSVMGTGDGYTF.